This entry is about one T cell receptor (beta chain). The antigen it binds to is not known. The input lacks base qualities; no much larger clone sits a single base away. This sample is drawn from a study of PD-L1 blockade in urothelial cancer (dated by TCRdb to about 2017). Context from the whole study: Therapy was started in about 2014 for all patients, and atezolizumab 1,200 mg was administered intravenously every 3 weeks. About 85% of the roughly 29 patients were males with bladder-origin urothelial cancer, and about two thirds of the roughly 30 reported a prior smoking history. An ECOG performance status of 0 or 1 was recorded for the patients, and 0 to 3 prior chemotherapy regimens had been received by the patients. Blood samples were analyzed 3 weeks after the start of treatment (second dose) and 6 weeks after the start of treatment. Blood samples yielded a median of around 140,000 T cells and more than 80,000 unique TCRs, with median clonality 0.080. Somatic, immune and clinical correlates of response to PD-L1 blockade with atezolizumab in urothelial cancer were the focus of an exploratory multi-omic analysis. Pretreatment tumor samples, along with matched peripheral blood collected serially before and after atezolizumab treatment, underwent TCR sequencing. Progression-free survival longer than 6 months counted as durable clinical benefit, and TCR features were additionally tested against both progression-free and overall survival. In the same patients who had TCR sequencing, pretreatment tumors also underwent whole exome sequencing and RNA sequencing. Durable clinical benefit was achieved by nine patients but not by the remaining 20. Some 30 patients had pretreatment blood TCR-seq, 24 had at least one posttreatment blood collection, and 24 had tumor TCR-seq.

Study-level results and caveats: Because the sample size was small (n ≈ 29) and many exploratory analyses were performed, the results are intended to be hypothesis-generating. A pretreatment peripheral blood TCR clonality below the median was linked to improved progression-free and overall survival. Among patients with durable benefit, tumor-associated TCR clones showed greater expansion in peripheral blood 3 weeks after treatment started (n of about 21, p = 0.022).

The time point label corresponds to: peripheral blood 6 weeks after treatment start. The cohort comprised nearly 30 patients with locally advanced or metastatic urothelial carcinoma treated at Memorial Sloan Kettering on a trial protocol. Peripheral blood mononuclear cells were collected pretreatment and during treatment, with between 1 and 8 total time points obtained per patient. The Qiagen DNeasy Blood extraction kit was used to purify genomic DNA from total PBMCs and tumor samples. PBMCs were collected pretreatment and during treatment, and were isolated and stored as previously described. Each PCR received spiked-in synthetic TCR analog templates so that absolute template abundance could be estimated from read counts. The immunoSEQ assay used bias-controlled V and J gene primers to amplify TCRbeta CDR3 regions from genomic DNA. Sequencing of rearranged TCRbeta segments was performed at approximately 20X coverage. In the source study's methods: Sequencing errors were corrected by clustering, and CDR3s were annotated against IMGT so that V, D and J genes could be assigned. Only productive TCRbeta rearrangements were used in downstream analyses, excluding out-of-frame or stop-codon sequences. To compute clonality, Shannon entropy was normalized by the log of the number of unique productive sequences and then subtracted from one. Clones differing between time points or between blood and tumor were identified by Fisher's exact test with Benjamini-Hochberg correction at adjusted p below 0.01. Not all clones reach the TCRdb copy of this immuneACCESS table, which keeps in-frame sequences only. Checked studies attribute under half of the gap to unresolved V genes and leave the rest unexplained. That table gives V, J and clone size, and the DNA gave D and trimming. The sample includes 35,000 to 40,000 clones, with around nine tenths observed a single time. The leading ten clones occupy roughly a quarter of the sample.

The receptor was isolated from a man aged 60 to 69 with urothelial cancer. Sequenced material: PBMCs, taken around atezolizumab (anti-PD-L1) treatment.

The CDR3 reads as follows: CAIARGQYTEAFF. The sequence in DNA is TGTGCCATCGCCAGGGGGCAGTACACTGAAGCTTTCTTT. The rearranged segments are TRBV10-3 and TRBJ1-1, with 8 bases aligning to TRBD1. Measured from the cysteine to the phenylalanine, the CDR3 is 13 residues long. The retained sequence is limited to the CDR3, 39 bases, with the frame set at the first base. V is cut back by 8 bases and J by 3 bases, with 5 bases in the junction unmatched. Reading the germline V gene gives CDR1 ENHRY and CDR2 SYGVKD.